What follows describes a single TCR beta chain. Antigen unknown. This entry is derived from a study of long-term antiretroviral therapy in people with HIV. The study, taken as a whole, reports: Pre-ART clonal expansion yielded clones that dominated the repertoire at all time points.

The libraries were made with immunoSEQ v3.0 at survey level. Measured with immunoSEQ multiplex PCR; TCRdb has only the in-frame clones, and not every one. Here the sample spans about 21,000 clones, around 86% being singletons. Each contributor possessed a minimum of one pre-ART and a minimum of two post-ART PBMC samples. In each sample, about 0.9-10 million cryopreserved PBMC were present before DNA extraction. V was clipped by 6 bases and J by 8 bases, with 16 bases between them. Germline V gives CDR1 MNHNY, CDR2 SVGAGI (reference sequence). The CDR3 length is 13 residues. The TCR originated in a man between 18 and 29 years old with HIV. The V call is TRBV6-6, the J call TRBJ1-2; D is possibly TRBD1 (5 bases). The sequencing here drew on unsorted PBMCs, taken 0.2 years before starting antiretroviral therapy. The CDR3 region is CASSPGWGLGYTF. The DNA of the CDR3 is TGTGCCAGCAGCCCAGGGTGGGGTCTGGGCTACACCTTC.